This record concerns one TCR beta chain sequence. Source study methods: Counts of nucleated cells, estimated from reference gene primer amplification, were obtained. TCRdb keeps only in-frame clones here, not all; method: immunoSEQ multiplex PCR. The DNA gave D and trimming, while V, J and clone size come from that table. The profile shows under 200,000 clones, roughly nine tenths of them singletons. The length of the CDR3 is 14 residues. The V gene's germline CDR1 is SGHKS and CDR2 YYEKEE (reference sequence). V shed 4 bases, J shed 2 bases, and the junction held 5 bases outside the gene matches. This sample is part of a study of blood T cell repertoires in COVID-19. Study details: The origin of the acute and convalescent COVID-19 samples was the United States, Italy and Spain. From T cells, B-cell-depleted T cells, or PBMCs came the material, which was cDNA or gDNA.

Sequencing was performed on peripheral blood. The TCR originated in a man between 60 and 75 years old with acute or convalescent COVID-19. V usage is TRBV5-5 and J usage is TRBJ2-7, with TRBD1 matching 8 bases. CDR3 bases: TGTGCCAGCAGCCCCGGGACAGGTACCTACGAGCAGTACGTC. The encoded protein is CASSPGTGTYEQYV.